Shown below are 14 T cell receptor beta chains from a single sample sequenced in a study of T cell changes during pregnancy in multiple sclerosis. Generated by immunoSEQ multiplex PCR, the TCRdb table keeps only in-frame clones and is missing some. The table shows 48,000 or so clones, with 94% occurring only once. Sequencing used CD4+ T cells from peripheral blood mononuclear cells, obtained in the first trimester of pregnancy. Receptors were obtained from a female donor with multiple sclerosis, enrolled in a pregnancy study.

This chain links TRBV29-1 with TRBJ2-5; 7 nucleotides align to TRBD2. CDR1 SQVTM and CDR2 ANQGSEA come from the germline V gene. Unmatched junction bases numbered 7, after V lost 6 bases and J lost 3 bases. This CDR3 region has 13 residues. CDR3 sequence (DNA): TGCAGCGTCGGGGGGACGCGAAAAGAGACCCAGTACTTC. This sequence encodes CSVGGTRKETQYF.

J is TRBJ1-2 and V is TRBV7-9; weak D call: TRBD1 (5 bases). Deletions cut 5 bases from V and 5 bases from J, with 9 bases between. The CDR3 has 12 residues. Germline V lookup: CDR1 SEHNR, CDR2 FQNEAQ (reference sequence). The CDR3 is CASSHPGYGYTF. The CDR3 nucleotides are TGTGCCAGCAGCCACCCAGGGTATGGCTACACCTTC.

CDR3 residues: CASSHRGNTEAFF. CDR3 in DNA: TGTGCCAGTAGCCACAGGGGGAACACTGAAGCTTTCTTT. This chain joins TRBV19 and TRBJ1-1; 7 positions agree with TRBD1. CDR3 size: 13 residues. V dropped 6 bases and J dropped 1; count of bases not matched to a gene: 2. Germline V CDR1 and CDR2: LNHDA, SQIVND (reference sequence).

This chain links TRBV7-9 with TRBJ2-1; D possibly corresponds to TRBD2 (6 bases). This CDR3 contains 15 residues. The V gene lost 3 bases and the J gene lost 0 bases, with 9 bases spanning the gap. In germline, CDR1 is SEHNR, CDR2 FQNEAQ (reference sequence). The CDR3 spells CASSFSGSSYNEQFF. Here the CDR3 DNA reads TGTGCCAGCAGCTTTAGCGGCAGCTCCTACAATGAGCAGTTCTTC.

This rearrangement joins TRBV4-2 to TRBJ2-7; 10 bases are a match to TRBD1. In germline, CDR1 is LGHNA, CDR2 YNFKEQ. This CDR3 is 16 amino acids long. Trimming removed 1 base from V and 3 bases from J; junction bases left unmatched: 6. CDR3 sequence: CASSQAPGQGIYEQYF. In DNA, the CDR3 is TGTGCCAGCAGCCAAGCCCCGGGACAGGGGATCTACGAGCAGTACTTC.

The chain carries TRBV10-3 and TRBJ2-7, with D perhaps matching TRBD1 (5 bases). Germline CDR1 and CDR2: ENHRY and SYGVKD. CDR3 length: 15 residues. V lost 3 bases to trimming and J lost 6 bases, with 18 bases between them. The CDR3 nucleotides read TGTGCCATCAGTGACCCCGGCAGGGTGTCTTCCGAGCAGTACTTC. Protein sequence: CAISDPGRVSSEQYF.

The gene calls are TRBV9 and TRBJ1-5; 8 nucleotides line up with TRBD1. Unmatched junction bases numbered 5, after V lost 4 bases and J lost 5 bases. The CDR3 runs 14 residues. CDR1 is SGDLS and CDR2 is YYNGEE in the germline V gene. DNA for the CDR3: TGTGCCAGCAGCTCCGGACAGGGCTATCAGCCCCAGCATTTT. Encoded protein: CASSSGQGYQPQHF.

The rearrangement joins TRBV14 to TRBJ1-2; D may be TRBD1 (5 bases). V was cut by 0 bases and J by 9 bases, with 14 bases left in between. This CDR3 region has 14 residues. Looked up from germline, CDR1 is SGHDN and CDR2 is FVKESK. The CDR3 bases are TGTGCCAGCAGCCAAGATTACGGGGGGTTCAGCTACACCTTC. It codes for CASSQDYGGFSYTF.

V usage is TRBV5-1 and J usage is TRBJ2-1; 11 bases are a match to TRBD2. CDR1 SGHRS and CDR2 YFSETQ come from the germline V gene. This CDR3 has 16 residues. With 4 bases clipped from V and 3 bases from J, the junction kept 6 bases outside the gene matches. The CDR3 spells CASSRSGGAIYNEQFF. CDR3 sequence (DNA): TGCGCCAGCAGCCGTAGCGGGGGGGCCATCTACAATGAGCAGTTCTTC.

This chain links TRBV14 with TRBJ2-5; 7 nucleotides match TRBD2. This CDR3 has 13 residues. CDR1 is SGHDN, CDR2 FVKESK, per germline. Trimming took 6 bases from V and 5 from J; bases not matched to a gene: 6. CDR3 coding DNA: TGTGCCAGCAGGGAAGCGGGAAGGGAGACCCAGTACTTC. Residues: CASREAGRETQYF.

This clone was seen just once. The V and J genes are TRBV18 and TRBJ1-1, with D tentatively TRBD1 (5 bases). Germline V gene sequence: CDR1 KGHSH, CDR2 LQKENI. CDR3 size: 15 residues. Between the trimmed V and J ends, which lost 2 bases and 0 bases, there was a span of 10 bases. The CDR3 DNA follows: TGTGCCAGCTCACCAGGGGTCAGGGTGAACACTGAAGCTTTCTTT. Protein sequence: CASSPGVRVNTEAFF.

This chain joins TRBV7-2 and TRBJ1-1, with unresolved D. Germline CDR1 and CDR2: SGHTA and FQGNSA. The CDR3 sequence is 13 residues long. V was trimmed by 4 bases and J by 8 bases, leaving 14 bases between them. The CDR3 region has the DNA TGTGCCAGCAGCTCAGTCCCGGAGTCCGAAGCTTTCTTT. The encoded protein is CASSSVPESEAFF.

CDR3 region: CASRKPTSGGAASTDTQYF. The DNA of the CDR3 is TGTGCCAGCAGGAAGCCCACTAGCGGGGGGGCCGCTAGCACAGATACGCAGTATTTT. The rearrangement uses TRBV2 and TRBJ2-3, with 13 bases identical to TRBD2. Unmatched junction bases numbered 12, after V lost 6 bases and J lost 0 bases. The length of the CDR3 is 19 residues. Germline CDR1 and CDR2: SNHLY and FYNNEI.

This clone was counted once. The V call is TRBV6-1, the J call TRBJ2-3; possibly TRBD2 for D (7 bases). Trimming pared 3 bases from V and 4 bases from J, leaving 14 bases between. From germline, CDR1 is MNHNS and CDR2 SASEGT. This CDR3 comprises 15 residues. CDR3 amino acids: CASSDVGGASDTQYF. Written as DNA, the CDR3 is TGTGCCAGCAGTGATGTGGGGGGGGCATCAGATACGCAGTATTTT.